Below, 5 T cell receptor beta chains from the same sample are listed, as sequenced in a study of preoperative IRX-2 immunotherapy in early breast cancer. Noted treatment: preoperative locoregional IRX-2 cytokine immunotherapy. Repertoires were generated with immunoSEQ multiplex PCR, while TCRdb's copy carries only in-frame clones and drops some. The sample includes about 98,000 clones, more than 80% of them seen just once. This specimen was tumor tissue, taken after IRX-2 immunotherapy. These receptors all come from a human donor with breast cancer.

The V gene is TRBV7-7, the J gene TRBJ2-7; TRBD1 is a possible D gene (5 bases). CDR1 SSHAT and CDR2 FNYEAQ come from the germline V gene (reference sequence). The V end was cut by 5 bases, the J end by 5 bases, with 19 bases between. This CDR3 has 15 amino acids. This chain's CDR3 is CASSQDQGFGDEQYF. The CDR3 nucleotides read TGTGCCAGCAGCCAAGACCAGGGTTTTGGGGACGAGCAGTACTTC.

This CDR3 is CAWSLSPYNEQFF. The CDR3 DNA sequence: TGTGCCTGGAGTCTATCCCCTTACAATGAGCAGTTCTTC. This chain connects TRBV30 to TRBJ2-1, with D unclear. With 2 bases removed from V and 4 bases from J, the gap between germline ends came to 9 bases. The length of the CDR3 is 13 residues. Germline V gives CDR1 GTSNPN, CDR2 SVGIG (reference sequence).

In its sample, this clone was seen a few times. The chain uses TRBV6-8 and TRBJ1-5; TRBD1 matches at 10 bases. V was pared by 6 bases and J by 2 bases, with 19 bases of the junction left unmatched. Germline V CDR1 and CDR2: MNHGY, SAAAGT. The CDR3 is 20 residues long. CDR3 amino acids: CASRPTSGTGEGWGNQPQHF. Written as DNA, the CDR3 is TGTGCCAGCAGACCTACCTCCGGGACAGGGGAAGGTTGGGGCAATCAGCCCCAGCATTTT.

V usage is TRBV9 and J usage is TRBJ1-6; D unresolved. Trimming took 6 bases from V and 4 from J, leaving 8 bases between them. Germline V gene lookup returns CDR1 SGDLS and CDR2 YYNGEE. This CDR3 region has 13 residues. The CDR3 DNA reads TGTGCCAGCATAGAATGGTATAATTCACCCCTCCACTTT. This gives the protein CASIEWYNSPLHF.

Turning to this clone: Other nucleotide sequences from this sample produce the same CDR3. This chain's CDR3 is CASSPGQGRETQYF. CDR3 sequence (DNA): TGCGCCAGCAGCCCTGGACAGGGAAGAGAGACCCAGTACTTC. The rearrangement links TRBV5-1 to TRBJ2-5, with 8 bases matching TRBD1. Germline values: CDR1 SGHRS, CDR2 YFSETQ. Germline trimming cut 4 bases from V and 4 bases from J; bases unmatched to any gene: 6. This CDR3 has 14 residues.